Listed below are T cell receptor beta chains from one sample, sequenced in a study of T cell responses to AZD1222 COVID-19 vaccine. Assay: immunoSEQ multiplex PCR; the TCRdb copy retains only in-frame clones and omits some. The data show about 150,000 clones, with 88% seen just once and about 16% held by the top ten. Source: peripheral blood, taken on day 0 of AZD1222 vaccination. The receptors shown here come from an adult in good health. CDR3s include the opening cysteine and the closing phenylalanine or tryptophan. The D gene is left open where the match is weak. Where a row states a size, it is once, few, many or the class of an expanded clone; other rows omit it.

abundance: once
v_gene: TRBV10-3
j_gene: TRBJ1-2
d_gene: TRBD1
CDR3nt: TGTGCCATCAGTAAATCGGGACAGGGGGCCTTTAACTATGGCTACACCTTC
CDR3aa: CAISKSGQGAFNYGYTF

abundance: NA
v_gene: TRBV18
j_gene: TRBJ1-3
d_gene: TRBD1
CDR3nt: TGTGCCAGCTCACGCCTTGGGACAGGGCAGGACTCTGGAAACACCATATATTTT
CDR3aa: CASSRLGTGQDSGNTIYF

abundance: NA
v_gene: TRBV15
j_gene: TRBJ1-1
d_gene: TRBD1
CDR3nt: TGTGCCACCAGCAGAGGGGACAGGAACACTGAAGCTTTCTTT
CDR3aa: CATSRGDRNTEAFF

abundance: NA
v_gene: TRBV5-1
j_gene: TRBJ2-1
d_gene: NA
CDR3nt: TGCGCCAGCAGCTTGGTTTTAGCCGAAATGGCTGAGCAGTTCTTC
CDR3aa: CASSLVLAEMAEQFF

abundance: NA
v_gene: TRBV13
j_gene: TRBJ2-1
d_gene: TRBD2
CDR3nt: TGTGCCAGCAGCTTATTACTAGCGGGGGCCTCCTACAATGAGCAGTTCTTC
CDR3aa: CASSLLLAGASYNEQFF

abundance: NA
v_gene: TRBV15
j_gene: TRBJ1-6
d_gene: NA
CDR3nt: TGTGCCACCAGCAGAGAGAGGACAGATAATTCACCCCTCCACTTT
CDR3aa: CATSRERTDNSPLHF

abundance: NA
v_gene: TRBV19
j_gene: TRBJ1-5
d_gene: NA
CDR3nt: TGTGCCAGCCATAATCGACGGGTGGGGCAGCCCCAGCATTTT
CDR3aa: CASHNRRVGQPQHF

abundance: NA
v_gene: TRBV10-3
j_gene: TRBJ1-4
d_gene: NA
CDR3nt: TGTGCCATCACTCGGGACACGAATGAAAAACTGTTTTTT
CDR3aa: CAITRDTNEKLFF

abundance: NA
v_gene: TRBV5-1
j_gene: TRBJ1-5
d_gene: NA
CDR3nt: TGCGCCAGCAGCTTTGAGGGGAATCAGCCCCAGCATTTT
CDR3aa: CASSFEGNQPQHF

abundance: NA
v_gene: TRBV6-5
j_gene: TRBJ1-2
d_gene: NA
CDR3nt: TGTGCCAGCACCGAAGGCACATCCGCCGGCTACACCTTC
CDR3aa: CASTEGTSAGYTF

abundance: NA
v_gene: TRBV6-6
j_gene: TRBJ2-7
d_gene: NA
CDR3nt: TGTGCCAGCAGTGAGGACTTGTTAGGGAGTGGGTACTTC
CDR3aa: CASSEDLLGSGYF

abundance: NA
v_gene: TRBV27
j_gene: TRBJ2-6
d_gene: TRBD2
CDR3nt: TGTGCCAGCAGATCCTCTCCGGGGGGAGGGTCTGGGGCCAACGTCCTGACTTTC
CDR3aa: CASRSSPGGGSGANVLTF

abundance: NA
v_gene: TRBV19
j_gene: TRBJ1-5
d_gene: NA
CDR3nt: TGTGCCAGTAGACCAGAACCCTATAGCAATCAGCCCCAGCATTTT
CDR3aa: CASRPEPYSNQPQHF

abundance: NA
v_gene: TRBV7-9
j_gene: TRBJ1-5
d_gene: TRBD1
CDR3nt: TGTGCCAGCAGCTTAGGGACAGGCACTCTCAATCAGCCCCAGCATTTT
CDR3aa: CASSLGTGTLNQPQHF

abundance: NA
v_gene: TRBV15
j_gene: TRBJ1-4
d_gene: TRBD1
CDR3nt: TGTGCCACCAGGGCACAGGGGACCCGGGAAAAACTGTTTTTT
CDR3aa: CATRAQGTREKLFF

abundance: NA
v_gene: TRBV27
j_gene: TRBJ1-1
d_gene: NA
CDR3nt: TGTGCCAGCAGTCGCAGTTCTGCCACGCCGAACACTGAAGCTTTCTTT
CDR3aa: CASSRSSATPNTEAFF

abundance: NA
v_gene: TRBV27
j_gene: TRBJ2-7
d_gene: NA
CDR3nt: TGTGCCAGCAGACCACCCATCTTGAGAAACTCCTACGAGCAGTACTTC
CDR3aa: CASRPPILRNSYEQYF

abundance: NA
v_gene: TRBV27
j_gene: TRBJ2-1
d_gene: NA
CDR3nt: TGTGCCAGCAGTTTCCCACAGGGTCGGAATGAGCAGTTCTTC
CDR3aa: CASSFPQGRNEQFF

abundance: NA
v_gene: TRBV7-3
j_gene: TRBJ2-2
d_gene: NA
CDR3nt: TGTGCCAGCAGCTCACCGGGGTCCGGGGAGCTGTTTTTT
CDR3aa: CASSSPGSGELFF

abundance: once
v_gene: TRBV18
j_gene: TRBJ2-5
d_gene: NA
CDR3nt: TGTGCCAGCTCAACGGACCAAGAGACCCAGTACTTC
CDR3aa: CASSTDQETQYF

abundance: NA
v_gene: TRBV28
j_gene: TRBJ1-5
d_gene: TRBD1
CDR3nt: TGTGCCAGCAGTTCCCACGGGACAGGGAGAACCAATCAGCCCCAGCATTTT
CDR3aa: CASSSHGTGRTNQPQHF

abundance: NA
v_gene: TRBV19
j_gene: TRBJ1-4
d_gene: NA
CDR3nt: TGTGCCAGTAGTCCCTTGACGGAAAAACTGTTTTTT
CDR3aa: CASSPLTEKLFF

abundance: NA
v_gene: TRBV9
j_gene: TRBJ2-3
d_gene: NA
CDR3nt: TGTGCCAGCAGCGTAGGGACCACAGATACGCAGTATTTT
CDR3aa: CASSVGTTDTQYF

abundance: NA
v_gene: TRBV14
j_gene: TRBJ1-2
d_gene: NA
CDR3nt: TGTGCCAGCAGCCAATATGGCCCGGGCCGCGGCTACACCTTC
CDR3aa: CASSQYGPGRGYTF

abundance: NA
v_gene: TRBV6-6
j_gene: TRBJ1-1
d_gene: NA
CDR3nt: TGTGCCAGCAGGACAGTGGAAGCCAAGTTTTCTGAAGCTTTCTTT
CDR3aa: CASRTVEAKFSEAFF

abundance: NA
v_gene: TRBV18
j_gene: TRBJ2-2
d_gene: NA
CDR3nt: TGTGCCAGCTCACCCGACGATCGGGAGCTGTTTTTT
CDR3aa: CASSPDDRELFF

abundance: NA
v_gene: TRBV18
j_gene: TRBJ2-2
d_gene: TRBD2
CDR3nt: TGTGCCAGCTCACCCCCACTAGCGACGAACACCGGGGAGCTGTTTTTT
CDR3aa: CASSPPLATNTGELFF

abundance: NA
v_gene: TRBV5-1
j_gene: TRBJ1-6
d_gene: TRBD1
CDR3nt: TGCGCCAGCAGCATGGACAGGGTCGGGTCACCCCTCCACTTT
CDR3aa: CASSMDRVGSPLHF

abundance: few
v_gene: TRBV9
j_gene: TRBJ2-2
d_gene: NA
CDR3nt: TGTGCCAGCAGCGTAGACGACTCTCCGGCCGGGGAGCTGTTTTTT
CDR3aa: CASSVDDSPAGELFF

abundance: NA
v_gene: TRBV7-6
j_gene: TRBJ1-3
d_gene: NA
CDR3nt: TGTGCCAGCAGCTTAGCAACACGGAACTCTGGAAACACCATATATTTT
CDR3aa: CASSLATRNSGNTIYF

abundance: NA
v_gene: TRBV5-8
j_gene: TRBJ2-3
d_gene: NA
CDR3nt: TGTGCCAGCACCCGGGGGAGTGGCACAGATACGCAGTATTTT
CDR3aa: CASTRGSGTDTQYF

abundance: NA
v_gene: TRBV29-1
j_gene: TRBJ1-1
d_gene: TRBD1
CDR3nt: TGCAGCGTCGCCAGGGGGAGCACTGAAGCTTTCTTT
CDR3aa: CSVARGSTEAFF